One and the same sample provided the 14 T cell receptor beta chains below, sequenced in a study of a mutant IDH1 vaccine in newly diagnosed glioma. Antigen specificity for these receptors is unknown. Regarding time point: week 35, safety follow-up. Vaccinated patients received 300 ug of mutant IDH1 20-mer peptide per dose, with topical imiquimod. Method: immunoSEQ multiplex PCR; TCRdb's copy keeps in-frame clones and lacks some. The table shows some 61,000 clones, with 84% occurring only once. This sample comprised PBMCs, obtained from a glioma patient whose treatment included an IDH1 peptide vaccine. All receptors derive from a man aged 18 to 29 with glioma.

This chain uses TRBV7-9 with TRBJ1-6; D is unclear. The CDR3 sequence is 15 residues long. Trimming removed 5 bases at V and 1 base at J, with 9 bases between. In germline, CDR1 is SEHNR, CDR2 FQNEAQ (reference sequence). The chain's CDR3 is CASSKDPSYNSPLHF. For the CDR3, the DNA is TGTGCCAGCAGCAAGGATCCTTCCTATAATTCACCCCTCCACTTT.

V gene TRBV28 combines with J gene TRBJ1-1, with 8 bases matching TRBD1. Germline V lookup: CDR1 MDHEN, CDR2 SYDVKM. This CDR3 is built from 16 residues. The V and J ends lost 6 bases and 1 base, in that order; junction bases with no gene match: 10. DNA for the CDR3: TGTGCCAGCAGACGCCGGACAGGGAGGTGGAACACTGAAGCTTTCTTT. Its protein is CASRRRTGRWNTEAFF.

This chain uses TRBV5-1 with TRBJ1-1; D is undetermined. Germline V lookup: CDR1 SGHRS, CDR2 YFSETQ. CDR3 size: 15 residues. V was shortened by 7 bases and J by 3 bases, with 19 bases between the two germline ends. The CDR3 loop reads CASRPWVVGDTEAFF. CDR3 DNA sequence: TGCGCCAGCCGCCCTTGGGTGGTCGGGGACACTGAAGCTTTCTTT.

The chain has TRBV19 and TRBJ1-4; D remains unclear. This CDR3 is 15 amino acids long. The germline V gene has CDR1 LNHDA and CDR2 SQIVND (reference sequence). The V and J ends lost 5 bases and 3 bases respectively, with 13 bases between them. The CDR3 nucleotides are TGTGCCAGTAGTGTCGGTTTGGGATCTAATGAAAAACTGTTTTTT. It yields the protein CASSVGLGSNEKLFF.

The V gene is TRBV27, the J gene TRBJ2-2; TRBD2 matches at 7 bases. Unmatched junction bases numbered 3, after V lost 2 bases and J lost 6 bases. Germline V gene data show CDR1 as MNHEY and CDR2 as SMNVEV (reference sequence). The CDR3 sequence is 14 residues long. CDR3 bases: TGTGCCAGCAGTTTAAGACTAGCCGCCGGGGAGCTGTTTTTT. Translated, it gives CASSLRLAAGELFF.

The chain combines TRBV7-9 with TRBJ2-1; 7 bases match TRBD2. CDR3 length equals 14 residues. The germline gives CDR1 SEHNR, CDR2 FQNEAQ (reference sequence). The V segment lost 0 bases and the J segment 4 bases; nucleotides outside the gene matches: 0. CDR3 DNA: TGTGCCAGCAGCTTAGCTAGCGGGTACAATGAGCAGTTCTTC. Protein sequence: CASSLASGYNEQFF.

This chain connects TRBV7-2 to TRBJ1-5; D is undetermined. With 5 bases removed from V and 6 bases from J, the gap between germline ends came to 11 bases. CDR1 and CDR2 (germline): SGHTA, FQGNSA. The CDR3 contains 13 residues. The CDR3 reads CASSPPVGQPQHF. As DNA, the CDR3 is TGTGCCAGCAGCCCCCCCGTTGGTCAGCCCCAGCATTTT.

This clone was found a few times. V gene TRBV11-2 combines with J gene TRBJ1-4, with 12 nucleotides matching TRBD1. Looked up from germline, CDR1 is SGHAT and CDR2 is FQNNGV. V was pared by 4 bases and J by 11 bases, with 8 bases of the junction left unmatched. The CDR3 runs 15 residues. CDR3 bases: TGTGCCAGCAGCTCGCTCCGGGACAGGGGGCAGAAACTGTTTTTT. Its protein product is CASSSLRDRGQKLFF.

J is TRBJ1-1 and V is TRBV9, with 7 positions matching TRBD1. The CDR3 spans 14 residues. The V and J ends lost 4 bases and 1 base, in that order; junction bases with no gene match: 4. In germline, CDR1 is SGDLS, CDR2 YYNGEE. The CDR3 is CASSRRQGNTEAFF. DNA for the CDR3: TGTGCCAGCAGCAGGCGACAGGGGAACACTGAAGCTTTCTTT.

This sequence joins TRBV4-3 and TRBJ2-1; the match to TRBD2 covers 12 bases. CDR3 size: 18 residues. The germline CDR1 and CDR2 sequences are LGHNA and YSLEER. J gave up 4 bases and V 3 bases, and 10 bases lay outside the gene matches. The chain's CDR3 is CASSQYLAGGGLYNEQFF. The DNA for the CDR3 is TGCGCCAGCAGCCAGTATCTAGCGGGAGGGGGTCTTTACAATGAGCAGTTCTTC.

The chain recombines TRBV2 with TRBJ1-1, with D uncertain. This CDR3 is 14 amino acids long. Germline-derived CDR1 and CDR2 are SNHLY and FYNNEI. The V end lost 9 bases, the J end lost 2 bases, and 16 bases lay between the germline ends. The CDR3 loop is CASPEKRVNTEAFF. CDR3 in DNA: TGTGCCAGTCCCGAGAAGAGGGTTAACACTGAAGCTTTCTTT.

This clone appeared once. The J gene is TRBJ2-2, the V gene TRBV7-9; TRBD2 aligns across 16 bases. The germline V gene has CDR1 SEHNR and CDR2 FQNEAQ (reference sequence). The CDR3 consists of 18 residues. The V and J ends lost 5 bases and 4 bases, in that order; junction bases with no gene match: 7. The chain's CDR3 is CASSGPGLAGGPTGELFF. The DNA for the CDR3 is TGTGCCAGCAGCGGACCGGGACTAGCGGGAGGGCCCACCGGGGAGCTGTTTTTT.

The rearrangement joins TRBV7-2 to TRBJ2-5; 16 positions match TRBD2. The junction had 5 bases not matched to a gene; V was cut back by 4 bases and J by 3 bases. Germline CDR1 is SGHTA and CDR2 is FQGNSA. The CDR3 loop spans 17 amino acids. The DNA for the CDR3 is TGTGCCAGCAGCTCGGGACTAGCGGGGGGGCCTAAAGAGACCCAGTACTTC. It yields the protein CASSSGLAGGPKETQYF.

The CDR3 bases are TGTGCCAGCAGTGAACGGGCAGGGAGAGCTTTGAAGACCCAGTACTTC. Translation gives CASSERAGRALKTQYF. The gene calls are TRBV6-1 and TRBJ2-5, with D perhaps matching TRBD1 or TRBD2 (5 bases each). V dropped 2 bases and J dropped 6 bases, with 19 bases sitting between them. The germline V gene has CDR1 MNHNS and CDR2 SASEGT. The CDR3 has 16 residues.